Following are 30 T cell receptor beta chains from one sample sequenced in a study of beta chain features in type 1 diabetes. These receptors have no identified antigens. General study results and limits: TCRB CDR3 length was moderately but significantly reduced in all four CD4+ subsets of Type 1 diabetes patients.

All of the isolated RNA was reverse transcribed, so expressed TCRB transcripts were sequenced. The repertoire was sequenced with immunoSEQ multiplex PCR; TCRdb's copy has only in-frame clones and lacks some. The sample contains around 240,000 clones, 15% to 20% of which appear only once. Sequencing was carried out using naive CD4+ T cells from blood. The receptor source for this set is a man aged 30 to 45 with type 1 diabetes.

In its sample, this clone was seen a few times. The V call is TRBV30, the J call TRBJ1-5; perhaps TRBD1 as D (6 bases). The CDR3 has 13 residues. The germline gives CDR1 GTSNPN, CDR2 SVGIG (reference sequence). Deletions cut 2 bases from V and 2 bases from J, with 7 bases between. CDR3 region: CAWSKGGNQPQHF. DNA of the CDR3: TGTGCCTGGAGTAAGGGGGGCAATCAGCCCCAGCATTTT.

The sample holds a few counts of this clone. The V gene is TRBV29-1, the J gene TRBJ1-2, with D possibly TRBD1 on 6 matching bases. Trimming removed 6 bases at V and 6 bases at J, with 20 bases between. The CDR3 covers 14 residues. The V gene's germline CDR1 is SQVTM and CDR2 ANQGSEA. The CDR3 is CSVNRGQGRDGYTF. In DNA, the CDR3 is TGCAGCGTCAACCGGGGCCAGGGGCGGGATGGCTACACCTTC.

This chain connects TRBV19 to TRBJ2-7, with 8 bases aligning to TRBD1. From germline, CDR1 is LNHDA and CDR2 SQIVND (reference sequence). This CDR3 has 14 amino acids. V lost 5 bases to trimming and J lost 6 bases; unmatched junction nucleotides: 9. CDR3 sequence reads: CASSLGQGRAEQYF. The CDR3 coding sequence is TGTGCCAGTAGTCTCGGACAGGGAAGGGCCGAGCAGTACTTC.

In this sample, this clone turned up a few times. The gene calls are TRBV4-2 and TRBJ2-4, with D possibly being TRBD1 (5 bases). The CDR3 totals 16 residues. The germline gives CDR1 LGHNA, CDR2 YNFKEQ. V shed 2 bases and J shed 0 bases, with 11 bases lying between them. CDR3 protein: CASSQNPGIAKNIQYF. CDR3 nucleotide sequence: TGTGCCAGCAGCCAAAACCCAGGGATAGCCAAAAACATTCAGTACTTC.

CDR3 residues: CASSLDGLDQPQHF. Here the CDR3 DNA reads TGCGCCAGCAGCTTGGATGGGTTGGATCAGCCCCAGCATTTT. The J gene is TRBJ1-5, the V gene TRBV5-1, with no clear D. This CDR3 is built from 14 residues. Germline values: CDR1 SGHRS, CDR2 YFSETQ. The ends were cut back, 0 bases at V and 5 bases at J, with 9 bases in the middle.

This rearrangement joins TRBV30 to TRBJ2-3; possible D gene TRBD2, 5 bases. Trimming left V 3 bases short and J 0 bases short, with 7 bases between. Germline V lookup: CDR1 GTSNPN, CDR2 SVGIG (reference sequence). The CDR3 spans 13 residues. Here the CDR3 reads CAWSTGSTDTQYF. CDR3 DNA: TGTGCCTGGAGCACGGGGAGCACAGATACGCAGTATTTT.

This clone was recorded a few times. The J gene is TRBJ2-6, the V gene TRBV4-3; TRBD1 is a possible D gene (6 bases). Germline V gene data show CDR1 as LGHNA and CDR2 as YSLEER. Trimming took 6 bases from V and 2 from J, leaving 11 bases between them. This CDR3 contains 15 residues. DNA for the CDR3: TGCGCCAGCAGAACCTCAGGGGCTGGGGCCAACGTCCTGACTTTC. It encodes CASRTSGAGANVLTF.

The table lists this clone with a few counts. The chain combines TRBV7-6 with TRBJ2-6; D is ambiguous. The germline V gene encodes CDR1 SGHVS and CDR2 FNYEAQ. The germline V and J ends were trimmed by 3 bases and 2 bases, with 17 bases remaining between them. This CDR3 comprises 18 residues. In nucleotides, the CDR3 is TGTGCCAGCAGCTTTAGGGTAAAGGGAATCGCTGGGGCCAACGTCCTGACTTTC. This encodes CASSFRVKGIAGANVLTF.

This clone turned up a few times. CDR3: CASTSGLEQYF. Here the CDR3 DNA reads TGTGCCAGCACTAGCGGGCTCGAGCAGTACTTC. This chain uses TRBV27 with TRBJ2-7; TRBD2 agrees at 8 bases. CDR1 and CDR2 (germline): MNHEY, SMNVEV (reference sequence). The V and J ends lost 7 bases and 6 bases, in that order; junction bases with no gene match: 2. This CDR3 comprises 11 residues.

The rearrangement uses TRBV20-1 and TRBJ2-5; D is ambiguous. V was clipped by 7 bases and J by 3 bases, with 6 bases between them. The CDR3 sequence is 10 residues long. Germline-derived CDR1 and CDR2 are DFQATT and SNEGSKA (reference sequence). The CDR3 here is CSGLEETQYF. For the CDR3, the DNA is TGCAGTGGGCTAGAAGAGACCCAGTACTTC.

This clone has only a few counts. This chain uses TRBV29-1 with TRBJ2-2, with D possibly matching TRBD1 (6 bases). The germline V gene encodes CDR1 SQVTM and CDR2 ANQGSEA. CDR3 length equals 13 residues. Trimming pared 4 bases from V and 3 bases from J, leaving 9 bases between. The CDR3 DNA sequence: TGCAGCGTTGCGGACAGAGACACCGGGGAGCTGTTTTTT. It codes for CSVADRDTGELFF.

This clone came up a few times. The chain links TRBV10-1 to TRBJ2-7; TRBD1 agrees at 7 bases. The CDR3 runs 13 residues. The germline V gene encodes CDR1 WNHNN and CDR2 SYGVQD (reference sequence). V trimming: 6 bases; J trimming: 2 bases; junction bases outside the gene matches: 4. The CDR3 region is CASSRDSTYEQYF. The DNA for the CDR3 is TGCGCCAGCAGCAGGGACAGCACCTACGAGCAGTACTTC.

The chain carries TRBV28 and TRBJ2-7, with 11 positions matching TRBD2. With 2 bases clipped from V and 3 bases from J, the junction kept 6 bases outside the gene matches. The CDR3 covers 16 residues. Germline assignment: CDR1 MDHEN and CDR2 SYDVKM. The CDR3 here is CASSLGSLAGVYEQYF. For the CDR3, the DNA is TGTGCCAGCAGTTTAGGCTCACTAGCGGGAGTCTACGAGCAGTACTTC.

This chain joins TRBV28 and TRBJ2-7; unclear D gene. Germline V gene data show CDR1 as MDHEN and CDR2 as SYDVKM. The CDR3 is 12 amino acids. The V gene lost 11 bases and the J gene lost 3 bases, with 14 bases spanning the gap. The CDR3 loop is CASAGEIYEQYF. The CDR3 nucleotides read TGTGCCTCCGCCGGCGAGATCTACGAGCAGTACTTC.

The V call is TRBV6-1, the J call TRBJ1-5; no clear D. Germline values: CDR1 MNHNS, CDR2 SASEGT. CDR3 length equals 13 residues. With 2 bases removed from V and 4 bases from J, the gap between germline ends came to 6 bases. The CDR3 DNA reads as TGTGCCAGCAGTGAAAGGGAGAATCAGCCCCAGCATTTT. Its translation: CASSERENQPQHF.

This clone was observed a handful of times. CDR3 sequence (DNA): TGTGCCAGCAGCGCAGCATTTCCTAAAGATACGCAGTATTTT. Translated, it gives CASSAAFPKDTQYF. This chain joins TRBV9 and TRBJ2-3; D not resolved. Trimming stripped 3 bases from V and 5 bases from J, with 13 bases between. This CDR3 is built from 14 residues. The germline gives CDR1 SGDLS, CDR2 YYNGEE. The whole variable domain, remainder taken from reference TRBV9 and TRBJ2-3, is DSGVTQTPKHLITATGQRVTLRCSPRSGDLSVYWYQQSLDQGLQFLIQYYNGEERAKGNILERFSAQQFPDLHSELNLSSLELGDSALYFCASSAAFPKDTQYFGPGTRLTVL.

This clone was seen more than once but under ten times. The chain couples TRBV10-3 to TRBJ1-1; perhaps TRBD1 as D (6 bases). V lost 10 bases to trimming and J lost 5 bases, with 20 bases between them. The germline CDR1 and CDR2 sequences are ENHRY and SYGVKD. CDR3 length: 14 amino acids. DNA of the CDR3: TGTGCCACCAGGGACGGGCAGGGGAGAACTGAAGCTTTCTTT. Translated, it gives CATRDGQGRTEAFF.

The chain's CDR3 is CASSLADQIYEQYF. Written as DNA, the CDR3 is TGTGCCAGCAGCTTAGCCGACCAGATCTACGAGCAGTACTTC. This chain joins TRBV7-2 and TRBJ2-7; D gene ambiguous. The CDR3 covers 14 residues. Trimming shortened V by 0 bases and J by 3 bases, and 9 bases separated the two germline ends. Germline CDR1 is SGHTA and CDR2 is FQGNSA.

This clone was seen more than once but under ten times. The chain recombines TRBV29-1 with TRBJ2-3, with no clear D. The germline V gene has CDR1 SQVTM and CDR2 ANQGSEA. This CDR3 spans 13 amino acids. Trimming stripped 1 base from V and 1 base from J, with 6 bases between. The DNA for the CDR3 is TGCAGCGTTGAAGTGGCGGGCACAGATACGCAGTATTTT. It encodes CSVEVAGTDTQYF.

This clone was observed a handful of times. The genes are TRBV30 and TRBJ2-7, with 10 bases fitting TRBD1. The CDR3 is 15 amino acids. V shed 7 bases, J shed 2 bases, and the junction held 11 bases outside the gene matches. In germline, CDR1 is GTSNPN, CDR2 SVGIG (reference sequence). CDR3 sequence reads: CASETSGTGAYEQYF. The CDR3 bases are TGTGCCTCCGAGACTTCCGGGACAGGGGCCTACGAGCAGTACTTC.

The chain is built from TRBV4-3 and TRBJ2-4; 11 nucleotides line up with TRBD2. The V and J ends lost 1 base and 7 bases, in that order; junction bases with no gene match: 3. From germline, CDR1 is LGHNA and CDR2 YSLEER. The CDR3 covers 15 residues. The CDR3 DNA follows: TGCGCCAGCAGCCAAGCCTTAGCGGGAGGGAACATTCAGTACTTC. The encoded protein is CASSQALAGGNIQYF.

The rearrangement links TRBV10-1 to TRBJ1-2, with D unresolved. V was pared by 2 bases and J by 3 bases, with 7 bases between. The CDR3 consists of 13 residues. Germline-derived CDR1 and CDR2 are WNHNN and SYGVQD (reference sequence). This chain's CDR3 is CASSENEYYGYTF. The CDR3 DNA is TGCGCCAGCAGTGAGAACGAATACTATGGCTACACCTTC.

This clone was found a few times. V gene TRBV30 combines with J gene TRBJ1-5; 8 positions agree with TRBD1. Looked up from germline, CDR1 is GTSNPN and CDR2 is SVGIG (reference sequence). The CDR3 spans 14 residues. J was trimmed by 4 bases and V by 4 bases; bases with no gene match: 6. The CDR3 bases are TGTGCCTGGACCAGGGACAGGAGAAATCAGCCCCAGCATTTT. Amino acids: CAWTRDRRNQPQHF.

The V gene is TRBV29-1, the J gene TRBJ2-2; D is tentatively TRBD1 or TRBD2 (5 bases each). V lost 4 bases, J lost 0 bases, and 15 bases lay in between. This CDR3 has 16 amino acids. In germline, CDR1 is SQVTM, CDR2 ANQGSEA. DNA of the CDR3: TGCAGCGTTGGGACTCCGGGACGAGCGAACACCGGGGAGCTGTTTTTT. Translating gives CSVGTPGRANTGELFF.

CDR3 amino acids: CASSPYPFATYEQYF. CDR3 DNA: TGTGCCAGCAGTCCCTACCCTTTTGCAACCTACGAGCAGTACTTC. V and J are TRBV9 and TRBJ2-7; no reliable D call. Trimming pared 5 bases from V and 2 bases from J, leaving 17 bases between. This CDR3 contains 15 residues. Germline V CDR1 and CDR2: SGDLS, YYNGEE.

The chain has TRBV30 and TRBJ2-1; D not certain. Germline CDR1 and CDR2: GTSNPN and SVGIG (reference sequence). V was cut by 2 bases and J by 8 bases, with 7 bases left in between. The CDR3 runs to 11 residues. In nucleotides, the CDR3 is TGTGCCTGGAGTATATCCGATGAGCAGTTCTTC. Translated, it gives CAWSISDEQFF.

The V call is TRBV4-3, the J call TRBJ2-3; D is undetermined. Trimming stripped 3 bases from V and 2 bases from J, with 9 bases between. Germline loops: CDR1 LGHNA, CDR2 YSLEER. There are 14 residues in the CDR3. CDR3 DNA: TGCGCCAGCAGCCAGGACCCCAACACAGATACGCAGTATTTT. Residues: CASSQDPNTDTQYF.

Only a few counts were recorded for this clone. This chain links TRBV7-9 with TRBJ2-7, with 11 bases aligning to TRBD1. CDR3 size: 14 residues. J was trimmed by 2 bases and V by 7 bases; bases with no gene match: 4. CDR1 is SEHNR and CDR2 is FQNEAQ in the germline V gene (reference sequence). In DNA form, the CDR3 reads TGTGCCAGCATCCCGGGACAGGGGGCCTACGAGCAGTACTTC. It codes for CASIPGQGAYEQYF.

The chain uses TRBV30 and TRBJ1-5; D gene uncertain. This CDR3 spans 13 amino acids. The germline gives CDR1 GTSNPN, CDR2 SVGIG (reference sequence). Trimming took off 2 bases at V and 4 bases at J, with 9 bases between the two ends. DNA of the CDR3: TGTGCCTGGAGTATGGCAGAAAATCAGCCCCAGCATTTT. Translated, it gives CAWSMAENQPQHF.

The chain combines TRBV7-9 with TRBJ1-4, with no clear D. This CDR3 comprises 13 residues. The V and J ends lost 4 bases and 8 bases respectively, with 11 bases between them. The V gene's germline CDR1 is SEHNR and CDR2 FQNEAQ (reference sequence). The CDR3 coding sequence is TGTGCCAGCAGCTCGCACGAACCAGAAAAACTGTTTTTT. Amino acids: CASSSHEPEKLFF.